The present T cell receptor beta chain was sequenced within a study of blood T cell repertoires in COVID-19. Germline V gene lookup returns CDR1 SGHAT and CDR2 FQNNGV. Germline trimming cut 5 bases from V and 2 bases from J; bases unmatched to any gene: 3. The CDR3 consists of 14 residues. Using immunoSEQ multiplex PCR, the repertoire was profiled, and TCRdb retains in-frame clones only, with some absent. The sample consists of more than 200,000 clones, roughly 87% of them appearing once. The clonotype was recovered from a man in his late teens or twenties with active or convalescent COVID-19. The sample consisted of peripheral blood. The chain couples TRBV11-2 to TRBJ2-7; 10 positions agree with TRBD1. DNA for the CDR3: TGTGCCAGCAGCCCCGGGACAGGGGCCTACGAGCAGTACTTC. It translates to CASSPGTGAYEQYF.